These T cell receptor beta chains were read from a single sample in a study of blood T cell repertoires in COVID-19. Some clones are missing from TCRdb's copy, which holds only in-frame ones; the method was immunoSEQ multiplex PCR. The sample shows about 78,000 clones, around 74% of them seen only once. Sequencing used peripheral blood. These receptors came from a human donor in a cohort sampled during active COVID-19. Both conserved end residues are trimmed from each CDR3.

J	V	CDR3
TRBJ2-7	TRBV6-5	ASSYGGTGDHEQY
TRBJ2-7	TRBV7-2	ASSPSLAGGLYEQY
TRBJ1-2	TRBV19	ATRTGNYGYT
TRBJ1-6	TRBV7-2	ASSTSGQGILPLH
TRBJ1-6	TRBV30	AWSDRGVGRNSPLH
TRBJ2-3	TRBV11-2	ASSEQRGGPDTQY
TRBJ2-7	TRBV9	ASSVGHLRYEQY
TRBJ2-7	TRBV2	ASSARTGTYEQY
TRBJ2-5	TRBV6-5	ASSTRLASWETQY
TRBJ1-1	TRBV5-1	ASSSPQGGIPEAF
TRBJ1-2	TRBV14	ASSRDTKNYGYT
TRBJ1-3	TRBV9	ASSVNRGLGGNTIY
TRBJ2-7	TRBV5-1	ASSSDRGRLDEQY
TRBJ2-7	TRBV7-9	ASRGTGVASEQY
TRBJ2-2	TRBV4-1	ASSQVATNTGELF
TRBJ1-2	TRBV28	ASRQGVMGYT
TRBJ1-1	TRBV11-3	ASSLDPGASPF
TRBJ2-7	TRBV5-4	ASSSRGMVYEQY
TRBJ2-1	TRBV9	ASSVGLGGKEQF
TRBJ1-6	TRBV2	ASSPDRGYSPLH
TRBJ1-4	TRBV20-1	SASPTGGTTNEKLF
TRBJ2-3	TRBV5-6	ASSRTGGGTDTQY
TRBJ2-6	TRBV5-4	ASSTRTSGVYSGANVLT
TRBJ2-5	TRBV5-1	ASSLEGGETQY
TRBJ1-6	TRBV19	ASSIRLGAPLH
TRBJ2-1	TRBV5-6	ASSVERTYNEQF
TRBJ2-5	TRBV10-3	AISKGQGVGETQY
TRBJ2-5	TRBV5-1	ASSSHLGQGQETQY
TRBJ2-1	TRBV6-5	ASSYSGTERNEQF
TRBJ1-1	TRBV2	ASSTTAANTEAF
TRBJ1-1	TRBV27	ASSPTRRDTEAF
TRBJ1-2	TRBV20-1	SASDRGRGRWGYT
TRBJ2-1	TRBV20-1	SASIGSLHNEQF
TRBJ1-1	TRBV23-1	ASSQSRRPVMNTEAF
TRBJ1-2	TRBV19	ASRVAGRDDGYT
TRBJ2-1	TRBV5-1	ASSLAPAGGYNEQF
TRBJ2-3	TRBV18	ASSPRLDTQY
TRBJ1-6	TRBV5-4	ASSLRRDPEYSPLH
TRBJ1-2	TRBV5-1	ASSFGTGNGYT
TRBJ1-3	TRBV7-9	ASSRGQSSGNTIY
TRBJ2-1	TRBV7-2	ASSHPGLAMNEQF
TRBJ1-3	TRBV2	ASTLSGQGLSGNTIY
TRBJ2-5	TRBV11-2	ASSNYYRHRKETQY
TRBJ2-3	TRBV6-1	ASSAPGQGAPSTDTQY
TRBJ1-3	TRBV6-5	ASGRSNLPNTIY
TRBJ1-5	TRBV5-3	ARSLGSGNRGGDQPQH
TRBJ2-7	TRBV18	ASSPSGSSGGEQY
TRBJ2-5	TRBV7-6	ASRAGTSGGEQETQY
TRBJ1-2	TRBV11-3	ASSPGQGANYGYT
TRBJ1-1	TRBV6-5	ASSYRGGAF
TRBJ1-3	TRBV10-2	ASRQGLNSGNTIY
TRBJ1-6	TRBV19	ASSSEVPNSPLH
TRBJ2-6	TRBV7-9	ASSLTGLLSGANVLT
TRBJ2-5	TRBV3-1/TRBV3-2	ASSHRTKETQY
TRBJ2-5	TRBV5-6	ASSSLQGVGETQY
TRBJ2-4	TRBV7-9	ASSLVGIRRDIQY
TRBJ1-2	TRBV3-1/TRBV3-2	ASSQDHRGNGYT
TRBJ2-7	TRBV12-5	ASGNQVQVNEQY
TRBJ2-6	TRBV18	ASSPPGGGTGANVLT